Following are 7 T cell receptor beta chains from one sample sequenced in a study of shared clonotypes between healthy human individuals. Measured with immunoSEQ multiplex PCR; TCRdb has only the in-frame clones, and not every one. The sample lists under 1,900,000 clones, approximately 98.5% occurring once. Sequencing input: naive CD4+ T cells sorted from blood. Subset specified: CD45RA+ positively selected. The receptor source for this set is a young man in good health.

CDR3 residues: CASSSRGAGGGYNEQFF. CDR3 DNA: TGTGCCAGCAGCTCCCGGGGAGCGGGAGGAGGCTACAATGAGCAGTTCTTC. The J gene is TRBJ2-1, the V gene TRBV7-8; TRBD2 aligns across 9 bases. V was pared by 4 bases and J by 3 bases, with 10 bases of the junction left unmatched. This CDR3 is built from 17 residues. Germline V CDR1 and CDR2: SGHVS, FQNEAQ.

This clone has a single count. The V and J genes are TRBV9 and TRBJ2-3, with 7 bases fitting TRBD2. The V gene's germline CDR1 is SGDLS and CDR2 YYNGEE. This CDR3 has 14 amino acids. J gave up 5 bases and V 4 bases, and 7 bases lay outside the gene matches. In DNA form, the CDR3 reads TGTGCCAGCAGCATCGTGGGGGAGGGAGATACGCAGTATTTT. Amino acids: CASSIVGEGDTQYF.

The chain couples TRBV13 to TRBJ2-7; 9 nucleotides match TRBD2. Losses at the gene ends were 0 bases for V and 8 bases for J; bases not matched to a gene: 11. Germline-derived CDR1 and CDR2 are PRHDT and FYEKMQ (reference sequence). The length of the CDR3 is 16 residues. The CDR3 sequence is CASSLGVASGKVQQYF. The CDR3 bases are TGTGCCAGCAGCTTAGGCGTCGCTAGCGGGAAGGTCCAGCAGTACTTC. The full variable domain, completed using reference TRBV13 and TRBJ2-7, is AAGVIQSPRHLIKEKRETATLKCYPIPRHDTVYWYQQGPGQDPQFLISFYEKMQSDKGSIPDRFSAQQFSDYHSELNMSSLELGDSALYFCASSLGVASGKVQQYFGPGTRLTVT.

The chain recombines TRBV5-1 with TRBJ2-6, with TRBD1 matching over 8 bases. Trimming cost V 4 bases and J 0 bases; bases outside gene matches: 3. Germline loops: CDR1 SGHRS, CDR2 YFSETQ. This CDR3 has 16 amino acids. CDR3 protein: CASSLGTGSGANVLTF. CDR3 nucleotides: TGCGCCAGCAGCCTCGGGACAGGCTCTGGGGCCAACGTCCTGACTTTC.

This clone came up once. As DNA, the CDR3 is TGTGCCAGCAAACAGGGGGGCTACACCTTC. Its protein is CASKQGGYTF. This chain joins TRBV21-1 and TRBJ1-2; TRBD1, the D gene given by the table, was not confirmed from the DNA. TRBV21-1 is reported as a pseudogene. The CDR3 covers 10 residues.

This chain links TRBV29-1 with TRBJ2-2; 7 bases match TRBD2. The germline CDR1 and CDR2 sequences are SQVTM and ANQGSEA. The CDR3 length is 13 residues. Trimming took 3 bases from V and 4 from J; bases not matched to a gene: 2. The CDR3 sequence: CSVDERGTGELFF. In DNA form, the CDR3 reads TGCAGCGTTGATGAGCGGGGCACCGGGGAGCTGTTTTTT.

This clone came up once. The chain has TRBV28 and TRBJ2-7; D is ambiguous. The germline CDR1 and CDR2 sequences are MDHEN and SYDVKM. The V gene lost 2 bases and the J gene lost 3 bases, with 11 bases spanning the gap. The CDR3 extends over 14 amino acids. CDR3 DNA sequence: TGTGCCAGCAGTTTAGTCCCTAAGAGCTACGAGCAGTACTTC. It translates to CASSLVPKSYEQYF.